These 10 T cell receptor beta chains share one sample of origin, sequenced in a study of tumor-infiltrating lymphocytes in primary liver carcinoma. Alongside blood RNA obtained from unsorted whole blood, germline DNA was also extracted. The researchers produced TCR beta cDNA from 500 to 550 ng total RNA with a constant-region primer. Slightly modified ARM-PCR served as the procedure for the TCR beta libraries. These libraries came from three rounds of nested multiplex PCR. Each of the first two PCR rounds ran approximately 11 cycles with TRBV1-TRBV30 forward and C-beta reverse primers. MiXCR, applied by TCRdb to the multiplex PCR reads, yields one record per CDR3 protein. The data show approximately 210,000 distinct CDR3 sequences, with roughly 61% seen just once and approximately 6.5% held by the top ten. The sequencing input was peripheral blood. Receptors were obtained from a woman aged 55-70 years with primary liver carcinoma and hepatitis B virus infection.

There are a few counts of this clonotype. CDR3 nucleotides: TGTGCCAGCAGTTTCGGGACAGGGCCCCAAAACGAGCAGTTCTTC. Translated: CASSFGTGPQNEQFF. The chain is built from TRBV28 and TRBJ2-1, with 9 nucleotides matching TRBD1. J was trimmed by 10 bases and V by 3 bases; bases with no gene match: 10. Germline V gene data show CDR1 as MDHEN and CDR2 as SYDVKM. The CDR3 contains 15 residues.

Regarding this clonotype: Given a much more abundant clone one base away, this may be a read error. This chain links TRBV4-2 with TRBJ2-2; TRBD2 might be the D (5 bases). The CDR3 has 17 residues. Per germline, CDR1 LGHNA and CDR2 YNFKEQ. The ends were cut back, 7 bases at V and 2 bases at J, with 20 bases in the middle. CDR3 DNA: TGTGCCAGCAACTACCCCGACGGCGGAGGCAACACCGGGGAGCTGTTTTTT. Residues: CASNYPDGGGNTGELFF.

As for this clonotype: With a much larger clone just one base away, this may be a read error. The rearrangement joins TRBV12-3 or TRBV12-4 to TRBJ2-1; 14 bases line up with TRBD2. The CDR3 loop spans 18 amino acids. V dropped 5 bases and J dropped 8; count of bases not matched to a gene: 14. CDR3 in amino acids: CASSQPARTSGRNYEQFF. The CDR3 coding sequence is TGTGCCAGCAGTCAACCAGCCCGGACTAGCGGGAGGAACTATGAGCAGTTCTTC.

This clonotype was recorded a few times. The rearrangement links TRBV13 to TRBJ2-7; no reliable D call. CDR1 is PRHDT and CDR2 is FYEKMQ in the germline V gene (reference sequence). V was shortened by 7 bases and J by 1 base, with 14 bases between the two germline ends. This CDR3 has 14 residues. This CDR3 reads CASTSAATSYEQYF. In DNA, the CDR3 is TGTGCCAGCACCTCGGCGGCAACTTCCTACGAGCAGTACTTC.

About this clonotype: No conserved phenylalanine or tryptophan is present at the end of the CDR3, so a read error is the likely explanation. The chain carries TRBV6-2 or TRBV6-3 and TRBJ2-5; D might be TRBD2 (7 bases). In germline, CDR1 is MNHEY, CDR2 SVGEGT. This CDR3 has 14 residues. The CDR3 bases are TGTGCCAGCATACGGGGGGCCGTACAAGTGACCCAGTACCTC. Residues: CASIRGAVQVTQYL.

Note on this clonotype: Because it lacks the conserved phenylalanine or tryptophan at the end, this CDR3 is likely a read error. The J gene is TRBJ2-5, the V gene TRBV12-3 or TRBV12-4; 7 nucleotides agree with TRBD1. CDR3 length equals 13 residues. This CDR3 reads CGSSTDRARAQYI. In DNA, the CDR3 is TGTGGCAGCAGTACAGACAGGGCCAGGGCCCAGTACATC.

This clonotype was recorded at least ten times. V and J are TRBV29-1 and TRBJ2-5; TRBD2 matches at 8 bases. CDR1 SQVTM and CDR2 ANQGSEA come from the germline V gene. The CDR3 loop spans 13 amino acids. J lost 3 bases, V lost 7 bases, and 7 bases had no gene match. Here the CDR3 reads CSAGGGQEETQYF. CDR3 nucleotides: TGCAGCGCCGGGGGGGGGCAGGAAGAGACCCAGTACTTC. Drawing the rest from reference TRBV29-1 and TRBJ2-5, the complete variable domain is SAVISQKPSRDICQRGTSLTIQCQVDSQVTMMFWYRQQPGQSLTLIATANQGSEATYESGFVIDKFPISRPNLTFSTLTVSNMSPEDSSIYLCSAGGGQEETQYFGPGTRLLVL.

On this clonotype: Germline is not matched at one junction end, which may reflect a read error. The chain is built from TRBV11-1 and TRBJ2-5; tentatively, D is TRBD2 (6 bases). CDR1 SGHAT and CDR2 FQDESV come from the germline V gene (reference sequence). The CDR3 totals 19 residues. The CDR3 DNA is TGTGCCAACAGCTTAGAAAGCGGGTCGCGCGGAGTACTCGTTGAGACTCAGTACTTC. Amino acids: CANSLESGSRGVLVETQYF.

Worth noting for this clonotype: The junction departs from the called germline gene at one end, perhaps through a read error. The CDR3 region has the DNA TGTGCCAGTACTACAGGGGCCGTTACGCAGTACTTT. This sequence encodes CASTTGAVTQYF. The V call is TRBV11-2, the J call TRBJ2-3, with TRBD1 identical over 7 bases. Per the germline V gene, CDR1 is SGHAT and CDR2 is FQNNGV. The CDR3 has 12 amino acids. The whole variable domain, filled in from reference TRBV11-2 and TRBJ2-3, reads EAGVAQSPRYKIIEKRQSVAFWCNPISGHATLYWYQQILGQGPKLLIQFQNNGVVDDSQLPKDRFSAERLKGVDSTLKIQPAKLEDSAVYLCASTTGAVTQYFGPGTRLTVL.

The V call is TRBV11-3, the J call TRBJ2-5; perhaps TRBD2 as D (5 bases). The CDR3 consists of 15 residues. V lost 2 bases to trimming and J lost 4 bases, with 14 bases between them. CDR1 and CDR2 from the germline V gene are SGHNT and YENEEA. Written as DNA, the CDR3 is TGTGCCAGCAGCTTACAGAGGGTGCTGGGAGAGACCCAGTACTTC. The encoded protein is CASSLQRVLGETQYF. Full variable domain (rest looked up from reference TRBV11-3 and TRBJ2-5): EAGVVQSPRYKIIEKKQPVAFWCNPISGHNTLYWYLQNLGQGPELLIRYENEEAVDDSQLPKDRFSAERLKGVDSTLKIQPAELGDSAVYLCASSLQRVLGETQYFGPGTRLLVL.